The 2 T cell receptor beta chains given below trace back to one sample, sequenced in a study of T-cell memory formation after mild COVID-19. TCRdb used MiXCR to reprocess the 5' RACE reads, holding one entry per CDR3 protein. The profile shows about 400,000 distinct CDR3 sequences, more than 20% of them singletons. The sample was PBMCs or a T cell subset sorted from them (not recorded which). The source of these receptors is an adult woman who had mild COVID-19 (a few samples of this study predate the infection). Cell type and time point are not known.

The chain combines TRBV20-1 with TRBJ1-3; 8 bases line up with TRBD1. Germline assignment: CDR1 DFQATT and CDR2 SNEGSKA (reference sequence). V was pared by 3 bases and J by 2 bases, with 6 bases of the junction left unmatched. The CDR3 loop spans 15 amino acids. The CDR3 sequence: CSARTGVEAGNTIYF. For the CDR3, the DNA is TGCAGTGCTAGGACAGGGGTTGAGGCTGGAAACACCATATATTTT.

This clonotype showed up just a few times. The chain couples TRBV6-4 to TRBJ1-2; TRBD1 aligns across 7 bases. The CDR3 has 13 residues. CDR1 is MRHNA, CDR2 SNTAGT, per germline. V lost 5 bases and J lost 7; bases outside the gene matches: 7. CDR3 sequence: CASSPQGESGYTF. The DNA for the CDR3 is TGTGCCAGCAGTCCTCAGGGGGAGAGTGGCTACACCTTC.